This T cell receptor (beta chain) was sequenced in a study of CD4 and CD8 cells across lung adenocarcinoma regions. The germline V gene encodes CDR1 MGHRA and CDR2 YSYEKL. V was pared by 1 base and J by 11 bases, with 11 bases of the junction left unmatched. The CDR3 has 15 amino acids. Each CDR3 protein gets one entry after TCRdb re-called the PCR reads with MiXCR. The sample consists of roughly 6,800 distinct CDR3 sequences, 53% of them appearing once. Localized lung adenocarcinoma, a non-small cell lung cancer, affected the donors. A few counts support this clonotype. The sequenced material came from CD8+ T cells from the center of a lung tumor. The rearrangement links TRBV4-1 to TRBJ2-5, with 9 positions matching TRBD1. This sequence originates from a male donor with lung adenocarcinoma. The CD4 and CD8 labels of this study may be unreliable. CDR3 DNA: TGCGCCAGCAGCCAAGGGGACAGGGTATTCCATGAGCAGTACTTC. Residues: CASSQGDRVFHEQYF.